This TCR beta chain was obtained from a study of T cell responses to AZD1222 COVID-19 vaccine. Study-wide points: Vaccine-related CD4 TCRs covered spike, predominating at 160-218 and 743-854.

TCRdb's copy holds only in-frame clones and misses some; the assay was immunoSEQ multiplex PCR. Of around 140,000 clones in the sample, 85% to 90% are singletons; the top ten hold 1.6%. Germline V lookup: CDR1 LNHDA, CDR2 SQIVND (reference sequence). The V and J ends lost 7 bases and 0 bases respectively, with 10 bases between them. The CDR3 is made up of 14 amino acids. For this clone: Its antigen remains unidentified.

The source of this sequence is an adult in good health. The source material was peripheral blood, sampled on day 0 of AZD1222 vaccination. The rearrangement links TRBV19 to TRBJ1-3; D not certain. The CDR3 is CASMDFFSGNTIYF. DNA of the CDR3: TGTGCCAGTATGGACTTTTTCTCTGGAAACACCATATATTTT.